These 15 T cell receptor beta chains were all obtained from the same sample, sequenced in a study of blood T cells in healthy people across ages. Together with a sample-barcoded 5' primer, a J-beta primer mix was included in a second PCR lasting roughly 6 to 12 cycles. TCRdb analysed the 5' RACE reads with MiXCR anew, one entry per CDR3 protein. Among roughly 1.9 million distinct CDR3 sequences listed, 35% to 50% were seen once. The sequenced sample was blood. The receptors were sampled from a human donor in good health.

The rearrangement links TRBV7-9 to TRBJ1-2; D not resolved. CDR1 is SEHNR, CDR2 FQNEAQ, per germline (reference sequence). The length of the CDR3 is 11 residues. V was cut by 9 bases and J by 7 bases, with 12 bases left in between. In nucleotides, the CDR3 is TGTGCCAGTATAGATTTGGCTGGCTACACCTTC. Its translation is CASIDLAGYTF.

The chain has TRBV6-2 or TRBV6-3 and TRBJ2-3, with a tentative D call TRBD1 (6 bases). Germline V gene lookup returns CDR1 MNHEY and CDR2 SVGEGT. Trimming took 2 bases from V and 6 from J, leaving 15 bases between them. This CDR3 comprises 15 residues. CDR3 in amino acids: CASSYAGQLLDTQYF. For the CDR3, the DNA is TGTGCCAGCAGTTACGCCGGACAGCTGTTGGATACGCAGTATTTT.

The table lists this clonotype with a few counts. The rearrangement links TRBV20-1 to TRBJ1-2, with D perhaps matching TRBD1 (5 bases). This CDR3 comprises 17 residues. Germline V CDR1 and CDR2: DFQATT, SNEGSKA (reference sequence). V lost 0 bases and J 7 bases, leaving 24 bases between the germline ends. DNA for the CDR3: TGCAGTGCTAGAGATCGGTTAGGGGCCGCAAACAGGTCTGGCTACACCTTC. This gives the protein CSARDRLGAANRSGYTF.

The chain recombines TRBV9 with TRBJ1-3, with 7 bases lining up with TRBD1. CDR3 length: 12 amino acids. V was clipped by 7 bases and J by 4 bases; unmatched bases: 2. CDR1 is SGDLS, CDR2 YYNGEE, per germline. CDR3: CASGDSGNTIYF. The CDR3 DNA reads TGTGCCAGCGGGGACAGCGGAAACACCATATATTTT.

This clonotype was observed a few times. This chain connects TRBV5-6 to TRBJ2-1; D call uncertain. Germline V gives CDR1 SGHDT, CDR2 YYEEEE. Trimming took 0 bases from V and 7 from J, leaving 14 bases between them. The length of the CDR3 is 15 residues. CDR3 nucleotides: TGTGCCAGCAGCTTGGGGGCCCAGACGTGGAATGAGCAGTTCTTC. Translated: CASSLGAQTWNEQFF. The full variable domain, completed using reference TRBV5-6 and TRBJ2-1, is DAGVTQSPTHLIKTRGQQVTLRCSPKSGHDTVSWYQQALGQGPQFIFQYYEEEERQRGNFPDRFSGHQFPNYSSELNVNALLLGDSALYLCASSLGAQTWNEQFFGPGTRLTVL.

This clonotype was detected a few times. The CDR3 is CASSFQGDRAGYTF. For the CDR3, the DNA is TGCGCCAGCAGCTTCCAGGGGGATCGGGCAGGCTACACCTTC. The V and J genes are TRBV5-1 and TRBJ1-2; TRBD1 aligns across 7 bases. V shed 2 bases and J 8 bases; nucleotides not matched to a gene: 9. The CDR3 extends over 14 amino acids. Germline V gene sequence: CDR1 SGHRS, CDR2 YFSETQ.

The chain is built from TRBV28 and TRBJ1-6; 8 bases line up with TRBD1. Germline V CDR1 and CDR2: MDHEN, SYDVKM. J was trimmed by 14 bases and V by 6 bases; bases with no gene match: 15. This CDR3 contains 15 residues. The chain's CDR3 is CASSLGSLATGALHF. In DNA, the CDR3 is TGTGCCAGCAGCCTTGGATCCTTAGCGACAGGGGCCCTCCACTTT.

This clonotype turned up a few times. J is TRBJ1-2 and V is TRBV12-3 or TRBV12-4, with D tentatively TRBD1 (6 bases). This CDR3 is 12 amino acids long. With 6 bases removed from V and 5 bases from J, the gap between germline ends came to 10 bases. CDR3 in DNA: TGTGCCAGCAGCAACAGGGAATATGGCTACACCTTC. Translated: CASSNREYGYTF.

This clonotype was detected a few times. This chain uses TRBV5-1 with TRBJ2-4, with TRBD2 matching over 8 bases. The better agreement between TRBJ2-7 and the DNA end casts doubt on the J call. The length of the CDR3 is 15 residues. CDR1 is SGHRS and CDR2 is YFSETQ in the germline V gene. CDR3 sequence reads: CASSLGGLGLSEQYF. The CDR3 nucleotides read TGCGCCAGCAGCTTGGGGGGACTAGGGCTAAGCGAGCAGTACTTC.

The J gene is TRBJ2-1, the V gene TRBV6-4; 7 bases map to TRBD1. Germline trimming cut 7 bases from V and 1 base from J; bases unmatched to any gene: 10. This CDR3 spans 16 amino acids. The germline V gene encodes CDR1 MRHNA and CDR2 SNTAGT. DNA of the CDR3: TGTGCCAGCAATTGGCGGACGGACAGGTCCTACAATGAGCAGTTCTTC. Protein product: CASNWRTDRSYNEQFF.

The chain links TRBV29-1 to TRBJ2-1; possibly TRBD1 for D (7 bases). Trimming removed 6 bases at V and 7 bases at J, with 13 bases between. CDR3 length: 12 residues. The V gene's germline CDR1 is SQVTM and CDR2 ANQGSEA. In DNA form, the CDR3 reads TGCAGCGTCTTGACAGGGAGGAATGAGCAGTTCTTC. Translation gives CSVLTGRNEQFF.

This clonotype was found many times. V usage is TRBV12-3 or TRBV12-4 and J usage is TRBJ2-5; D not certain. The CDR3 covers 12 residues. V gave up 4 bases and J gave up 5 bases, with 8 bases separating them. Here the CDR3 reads CASSSGWETQYF. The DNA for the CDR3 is TGTGCCAGCAGTTCAGGTTGGGAGACCCAGTACTTC.

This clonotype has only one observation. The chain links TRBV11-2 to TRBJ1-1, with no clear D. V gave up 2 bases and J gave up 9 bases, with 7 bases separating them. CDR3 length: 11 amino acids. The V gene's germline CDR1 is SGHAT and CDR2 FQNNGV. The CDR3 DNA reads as TGTGCCAGCAGCTTACAAGTGAAAGCTTTCTTT. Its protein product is CASSLQVKAFF.

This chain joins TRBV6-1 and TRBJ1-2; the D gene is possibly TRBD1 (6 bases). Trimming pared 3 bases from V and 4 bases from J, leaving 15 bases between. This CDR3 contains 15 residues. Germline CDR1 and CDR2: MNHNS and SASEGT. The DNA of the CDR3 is TGTGCCAGCAGTGAGAGACAGGCTTCCGTCTATGGCTACACCTTC. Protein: CASSERQASVYGYTF.

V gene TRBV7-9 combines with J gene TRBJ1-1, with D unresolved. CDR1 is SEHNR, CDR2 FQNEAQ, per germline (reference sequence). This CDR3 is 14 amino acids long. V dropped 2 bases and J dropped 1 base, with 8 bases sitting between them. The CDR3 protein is CASSLIAGNTEAFF. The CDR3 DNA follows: TGTGCCAGCAGCTTAATCGCTGGGAACACTGAAGCTTTCTTT.